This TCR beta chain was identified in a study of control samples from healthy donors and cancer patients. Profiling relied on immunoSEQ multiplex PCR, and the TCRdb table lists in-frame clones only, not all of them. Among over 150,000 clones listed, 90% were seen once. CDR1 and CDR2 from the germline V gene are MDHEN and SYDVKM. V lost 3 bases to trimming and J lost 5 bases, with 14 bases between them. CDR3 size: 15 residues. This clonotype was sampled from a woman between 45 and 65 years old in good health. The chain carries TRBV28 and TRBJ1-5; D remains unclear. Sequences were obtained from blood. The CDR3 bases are TGTGCCAGCAGTTTTGAGGTCCCGCGGGATCAGCCCCAGCATTTT. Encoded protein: CASSFEVPRDQPQHF.